This paragraph covers one T cell receptor beta chain sequence. Its specific antigen is unknown. No much larger clone is present one base from it, and per-base qualities are unavailable. The data are from a study of cytomegalovirus exposure and HLA in healthy donors (dated by TCRdb to the late 2010s). A note on the overall study: An earlier analysis of approximately 640 of the donors reported roughly 300 Gb of sequence data and 100 million to 140 million unique TCR beta sequences from 150 million to 200 million T cells. Of the 300 to 400 genotyped donors, approximately 82% fell in the genetic ancestry cluster associated with self-reported Caucasian donors. An early release that covered more than 550 HLA-typed donors contained approximately 300 gigabases of sequencing data and tens of millions of unique TCR sequences. The study combined high-throughput TCR immunosequencing, statistical association of individual TCRs with disease status, and machine learning to predict cytomegalovirus infection status. All discovery cohort repertoires had been generated on a single sequencing platform. To decide whether each TCR beta V gene segment behaved as functional or pseudogenic, an earlier analysis of some 600 of the donors relied on high-throughput TCR beta sequencing. Besides the first cohort of under 700 subjects, a separate validation cohort made up of some 110 different subjects was used. Roughly 5 DR-DQ haplotypes were handled as single units for association and clustering, since linkage in the cohort was strong. Alongside the repertoire data, information on donor age, sex, ethnicity and CMV serostatus was compiled. HLA typing covered class I and class II loci at four-digit resolution. The number of typed donors differed by locus: about 620-640 for A, B, C, DRB1 and DQB1; approximately 520 for DQA1; around 580 for DPA1; and approximately 450 for DPB1. Across under 500 genotyped donors of the cohort, an average of roughly 230,000 unique TCR beta nucleotide sequences per donor were sequenced, and 15% to 20% of those sequences were non-productive. The study aimed to test whether signatures of past pathogen exposure could be identified by cataloging public T cell receptors. A later analysis re-examined previously published TCR beta repertoires from 500 to 700 donors and added high-resolution HLA genotyping to investigate patterns of TCR occurrence. The study used immunosequencing to profile the T cell repertoires of about 670 subjects and linked those repertoires to cytomegalovirus serostatus. A later genetic analysis took genome-wide SNP genotypes for 398 of the 666 donors and used that subset as a discovery cohort. The later analysis used no new phenotypic data to find candidate immune exposures, relying instead on TCR beta sequences and their occurrence across donors.

The library was prepared using the immunoSEQ multiplex PCR assay. The multiplex PCR relied on a mix of 60 forward primers for TCR Vbeta segments and 13 reverse primers for TCR Jbeta segments. The CDR3 region of rearranged TCR beta genes was amplified from genomic DNA with a multiplex PCR assay. Amplified TCR beta libraries were sequenced as 87-base-pair reads on the Illumina HiSeq System. Under the source paper's analysis protocol: In a later analysis, some 80 million unique TCR beta chains were counted across the approximately 670 repertoires, and roughly 9.9 million of these chains were shared by at least two donors. To remove PCR and sequencing errors, raw reads were error-corrected and collapsed into unique sequences using a nearest-neighbor algorithm that merged closely related sequences. CDR3 sequences were aligned to IMGT reference sequences to assign V, D and J gene segments. For a sequence to be retained, a match of at least six nucleotides to both a V gene segment and a J gene segment was required. Rearrangements were classified as productive when the CDR3 lacked stop codons and remained in frame with V and J, and all other rearrangements were classified as non-productive. Following IMGT convention, CDR3 was defined as the stretch from the second conserved V-encoded cysteine up to the conserved J-encoded phenylalanine. The earlier analysis of fewer than 700 of the donors excluded sequences that lacked an unambiguous match to a single V gene segment. In an earlier analysis of approximately 500 of the donors, a V segment was called functional when productive rearrangements were above 56.7%, and segregating when the standard deviation between donors exceeded 5%. A statistical classification framework was built to diagnose cytomegalovirus status from the catalog of TCR beta chain sequences. A later analysis assigned V and J genes by comparing TCR nucleotide sequences with IMGT/GENE-DB human TR gene sequences. The TCRdist pipeline was used in a later analysis to assign CDR3 sequences and most-parsimonious VDJ recombination scenarios. In a later analysis, each TCR beta chain was defined by its CDR3 amino acid sequence together with its V-gene family, and reads without a unique V-gene family were excluded. In a later analysis, around 600 highly shared, low-generation-probability nucleotide sequences were removed to address suspected cross-contamination and a sequencing artifact. A later analysis calculated a clonal expansion index for each public chain from normalized within-repertoire ranks of inferred template counts. In a later analysis, generation probabilities were computed with a VDJ recombination model fitted to out-of-frame rearrangements, and the resulting probabilities were checked against IGoR. Hypergeometric tests were used in a later analysis to score TCR-TCR, TCR-HLA and TCR-CMV co-occurrence, with a repertoire-size bias correction applied to the TCR pairs. In a later analysis, false discovery rates were estimated by permuting HLA or CMV assignments 20 times. In a later analysis, co-occurring TCRs were grouped using DBSCAN, and TCRdist sequence similarity was added for clustering within HLA-allele-positive subsets. Repertoires with fewer than 30,000 or more than 120,000 public chains, plus five repertoires with anomalous nucleotide sharing, were excluded from co-occurrence clustering. Held by TCRdb, this immuneACCESS table contains in-frame sequences only and omits some clones. Under half of the omission traces to an unresolved V gene where checked; the cause of the rest is unknown. V and J calls plus clone size are reproduced from that table; the DNA served to infer D and trimming. The sample has around 130,000 clones on record, around three quarters of them singletons. Of the sample, more than 2.5% is held by the ten largest clones.

The cohort consisted of some 730 healthy bone marrow donors. Cohort members were all nominally healthy when sampled, although unrecorded immune exposures were likely present. The donor was CMV seronegative and belonged to the group of 380 or so seronegative cohort members. A peripheral blood sample was collected from each donor, and TCR beta sequencing was performed on peripheral blood mononuclear cells. The Qiagen DNeasy Blood Extraction Kit was used to extract genomic DNA from the blood cell samples. What the research found in general, with its limitations: For the cohort, immune exposure information was limited to CMV serostatus. A further reported finding was that TCR beta sequences accurately predicted the HLA-A and HLA-B alleles for most subjects in the first cohort. While some public TCRs were present in many individuals, most TCR sequences turned up only very rarely across donors. Compared with the approximately 670-donor mean, donors in an Asian-associated ancestry cluster had fewer N-insertions in productive TCRs, according to a later genetic analysis. In the study, around 150 TCR beta chains were listed as associated with cytomegalovirus. Several of the top co-occurrence clusters appeared to be linked to parvovirus B19, influenza, CMV and Epstein-Barr virus, according to a later analysis. Because counts were too low, approximately 15 rarely observed V segments, including chromosome 9 orphons, were excluded from the earlier analysis of a few hundred of the donors. The sequencing pipeline was judged likely to have produced a cluster of highly shared sequence variants as a technical artifact. According to a later analysis, most CMV-associated TCR beta chains appeared to be HLA-restricted, and the HLA associations seemed to be driven largely by CMV exposure. In a later analysis, HLA-associated TCR beta chains were found to be more clonally expanded and to have lower generation probabilities than equally common non-associated chains. At a false discovery rate of 0.05, a later analysis linked some 17,000 TCR beta sequences to specific HLA alleles. Correlated functional status among segregating V segments might be attributable to linkage disequilibrium, but an unknown experimental factor could not be ruled out. In a later genetic analysis, a missense DCLRE1C variant was associated with V-gene and J-gene trimming of TCR beta chains, and the association was replicated in an independent cohort. Some IMGT-functional V segments, including TRBV6-2 and TRBV6-3, could not be told apart with the 87-base-pair reads, so those segments were excluded. In a later analysis, the rate of TCR association differed among HLA loci, with DRB1 alleles having the most associated TCRs and HLA-C alleles having the fewest. In an earlier analysis of under 600 of the donors, most TCR beta V segments were observed in productive rearrangements about 90% or about 30% of the time, broadly matching IMGT annotations. HLA typing was unavailable for some donors at each locus, so association tests used only the typed subset. A few of the identified cytomegalovirus-associated TCR beta chains were confirmed in vitro to be specific for cytomegalovirus antigens. Only TCR beta chains were sequenced in this cohort, and the absence of alpha or paired-chain data limited detectable features. When HLA alleles, especially DR and DQ, strongly co-occurred, attributing TCR associations to individual alleles was difficult. It was suggested by the authors that the approach could potentially be generalized to other disease states and immunological phenotypes. The presence/absence analyses assumed that sequencing depth was roughly uniform across donors, and that assumption may not be true. Cytomegalovirus status was reported to be diagnosed by the classifier with high specificity and sensitivity in both the original and validation cohorts.

The germline V gene (reference sequence) provides CDR1 LNHDA and CDR2 SQIVND. Taken from cysteine to phenylalanine, the CDR3 has 14 residues. The entry retains the CDR3 DNA only, 42 bases that are in frame from base 1. V lost 5 bases and J lost 1 base; the stretch between them is 6 bases long. The clonotype originates from a male donor in good health and CMV-seronegative. The chain was built from TRBV19 and TRBJ2-6; the D gene cannot be named for sure. Input material: PBMCs. The DNA reads TGTGCCAGTAGTCTATTTTCTGGGGCCAACGTCCTGACTTTC. This translates into CASSLFSGANVLTF.